This T cell receptor beta chain comes out of a study of T cells in Graves' hyperthyroidism and ophthalmopathy. Study in general: Any treatment followed the collection of peripheral blood at initial diagnosis.

Germline-derived CDR1 and CDR2 are LGHDT and YNNKEL (reference sequence). The CDR3 is 16 amino acids. Germline trimming cut 0 bases from V and 2 bases from J; bases unmatched to any gene: 4. The CDR3 regions of TCR beta were amplified from RNA transcripts. A set of HTBI primers served as the primers for a first-round RT-PCR of the TCR CDR3. In TCRdb, the multiplex PCR reads were re-called with MiXCR into one record per CDR3 protein. Of about 380,000 distinct CDR3 sequences listed, approximately 14% were seen once; the top ten hold 9.5% to 12%. There are many counts of this clonotype. Material: blood. The chain uses TRBV3-1 and TRBJ2-1; the match to TRBD2 covers 7 bases. This TCR was sampled from an older woman with Graves' hyperthyroidism. CDR3 sequence (DNA): TGTGCCAGCAGCCAAGATGGTCTAGCGGCCTACAATGAGCAGTTCTTC. Its protein product is CASSQDGLAAYNEQFF.